The 5 T cell receptor beta chains given below trace back to one sample, sequenced in a study of somatic mutations in cytotoxic T cells in rheumatoid arthritis. Libraries were prepared by immunoSEQ multiplex PCR; TCRdb keeps only in-frame clonotypes and omits some of them. The table lists 15,000 to 20,000 clones, roughly four fifths of them singletons. Specimen: CD8+ T cells sorted from blood. These receptors originate from a woman between 45 and 65 years old with rheumatoid arthritis.

This clone was seen just once. The rearrangement uses TRBV27 and TRBJ1-2; D is unclear. V lost 5 bases and J 3 bases, leaving 10 bases between the germline ends. Germline V lookup: CDR1 MNHEY, CDR2 SMNVEV (reference sequence). CDR3 length: 13 residues. In DNA form, the CDR3 reads TGTGCCAGCAGTACGAGCTCTTACTATGGCTACACCTTC. Protein sequence: CASSTSSYYGYTF.

This chain uses TRBV6-6 with TRBJ1-2; a weak D match, TRBD1 (5 bases). The length of the CDR3 is 16 residues. Germline values: CDR1 MNHNY, CDR2 SVGAGI (reference sequence). V gave up 1 base and J gave up 6 bases, with 18 bases separating them. The chain's CDR3 is CASSYFTPGVGDGYTF. Written as DNA, the CDR3 is TGTGCCAGCAGTTACTTTACCCCGGGGGTGGGGGATGGCTACACCTTC.

This clone was seen only once. This rearrangement joins TRBV27 to TRBJ2-7; 9 nucleotides match TRBD1. V lost 6 bases, J lost 2 bases, and 5 bases stayed unmatched. Germline assignment: CDR1 MNHEY and CDR2 SMNVEV (reference sequence). This CDR3 has 14 residues. The CDR3 spells CASRPTGGTYEQYF. The CDR3 DNA reads as TGTGCCAGCAGGCCGACAGGGGGTACCTACGAGCAGTACTTC.

The chain carries TRBV6-1 and TRBJ1-4; 8 nucleotides match TRBD1. V shed 3 bases and J 6 bases; nucleotides not matched to a gene: 6. Germline values: CDR1 MNHNS, CDR2 SASEGT. There are 15 residues in the CDR3. This CDR3 reads CASSDGQGGHEKLFF. CDR3 bases: TGTGCCAGCAGTGACGGACAGGGCGGTCATGAAAAACTGTTTTTT.

This clone has a single count. This chain's CDR3 is CASRSEGYEQYF. The CDR3 region has the DNA TGTGCCAGCAGATCGGAGGGGTACGAGCAGTACTTC. This sequence joins TRBV2 and TRBJ2-7, with D possibly matching TRBD2 (6 bases). This CDR3 comprises 12 residues. Deletions cut 6 bases from V and 4 bases from J, with 10 bases between. Germline loops: CDR1 SNHLY, CDR2 FYNNEI.